This T cell receptor beta chain was identified during a study of T cells in Graves' hyperthyroidism and ophthalmopathy. This clonotype came up many times. Trimming stripped 2 bases from V and 7 bases from J, with 9 bases between. From germline, CDR1 is KGHSH and CDR2 LQKENI. The CDR3 has 13 amino acids. Regions amplified from RNA transcripts were the TCR beta CDR3 regions. The HTBI set primed first-round TCR CDR3 RT-PCR. TCRdb re-called the multiplex PCR reads with MiXCR, one entry per CDR3 protein. The sample lists approximately 320,000 distinct CDR3 sequences, around a sixth seen once, with 33% in the top ten. Exclusion followed for patients with uncontrolled infection, other autoimmune disease, pregnancy or lactation.

This chain joins TRBV18 and TRBJ1-5; the D gene is possibly TRBD1 (5 bases). Sequencing was done on a sample of blood. The origin of this receptor is a man aged 25-45 years with Graves' hyperthyroidism. The DNA for the CDR3 is TGTGCCAGCTCACCAGGAGGGGCCCAGCCCCAGCATTTT. Protein product: CASSPGGAQPQHF.